This T cell receptor beta chain was recorded in a study of blood T cell repertoires in COVID-19. Study context: COVID-19 samples collected from the United States, Italy and Spain covered acute and convalescent phases.

Authors' processing steps: Reference gene primer amplification in the assay estimated nucleated cell counts. Sequencing was performed with immunoSEQ multiplex PCR; in TCRdb, only in-frame clones are kept and a portion is missing. Clonal size and the V and J genes are those of that table, whereas D and trimming came from the DNA. The sample holds about 140,000 clones; around 81% are singletons and the top ten take approximately 8%. The V and J ends lost 2 bases and 4 bases respectively, with 8 bases between them. The length of the CDR3 is 13 residues. Germline loops: CDR1 SGHNT, CDR2 YENEEA. Material for sequencing was peripheral blood. The clonotype was recovered from a human donor in a cohort sampled during active COVID-19. J is TRBJ2-5 and V is TRBV11-3, with D uncertain. The CDR3, as DNA: TGTGCCAGCAGCTTATTAAACACAGAGACCCAGTACTTC. Protein sequence: CASSLLNTETQYF. Combining the CDR3 with reference TRBV11-3 and TRBJ2-5 gives the whole variable domain EAGVVQSPRYKIIEKKQPVAFWCNPISGHNTLYWYLQNLGQGPELLIRYENEEAVDDSQLPKDRFSAERLKGVDSTLKIQPAELGDSAVYLCASSLLNTETQYFGPGTRLLVL.